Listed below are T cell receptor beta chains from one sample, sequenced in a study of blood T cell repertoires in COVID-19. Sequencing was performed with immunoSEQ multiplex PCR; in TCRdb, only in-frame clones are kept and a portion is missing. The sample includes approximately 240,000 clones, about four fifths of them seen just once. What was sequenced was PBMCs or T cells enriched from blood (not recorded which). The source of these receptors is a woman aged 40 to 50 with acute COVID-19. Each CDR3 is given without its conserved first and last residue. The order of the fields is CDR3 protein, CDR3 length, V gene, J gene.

ASSRDRGHEQY	11	TRBV11-1	TRBJ2-7
ASSLAGELF	9	TRBV5-6	TRBJ2-2
AWSVASGLTDTQY	13	TRBV30	TRBJ2-3
ASTPSGRRNEQF	12	TRBV7-8	TRBJ2-1
ASSILDRNSPLH	12	TRBV19	TRBJ1-6
ASSLSIGETGELF	13	TRBV4-2	TRBJ2-2
ASSWGQSYEQY	11	TRBV12-3/TRBV12-4	TRBJ2-7
ASTQARAEAF	10	TRBV2	TRBJ1-1
ASSLRTSINEQF	12	TRBV7-6	TRBJ2-1
ASRGGGGQPQH	11	TRBV19	TRBJ1-5
ASSQTSGPYNEQF	13	TRBV7-9	TRBJ2-1
ASSQPGTVRLGYT	13	TRBV4-2	TRBJ1-2
ASSYRGTQY	9	TRBV7-9	TRBJ2-3
ASSLTGLEAF	10	TRBV2	TRBJ1-1
ASSFWTSGPNEQF	13	TRBV27	TRBJ2-1
ASSLDPGPFYSNQPQH	16	TRBV5-8	TRBJ1-5
ASSYSVRAYEQY	12	TRBV6-5	TRBJ2-7
ASIATGEYGYT	11	TRBV19	TRBJ1-2
ASTQGTEAF	9	TRBV19	TRBJ1-1
SVTPAQGPYEQY	12	TRBV29-1	TRBJ2-7
ASSLPTTGARNTEAF	15	TRBV4-1	TRBJ1-1
ASSPPRQGKEF	11	TRBV5-1	TRBJ2-1
ASSYSSGKNQPQH	13	TRBV6-2/TRBV6-3	TRBJ1-5
ASSSGTSGGAATDTQY	16	TRBV5-1	TRBJ2-3
ASSREETQY	9	TRBV3-1/TRBV3-2	TRBJ2-5
ASSLSLTDTQY	11	TRBV7-3	TRBJ2-3
ASLSGGTPYNEQF	13	TRBV2	TRBJ2-1
ASRPDRGWSYEQY	13	TRBV6-5	TRBJ2-7
ASSRTGQH	8	TRBV3-1/TRBV3-2	TRBJ1-5
ASSLARGSGETQY	13	TRBV5-1	TRBJ2-5
ASSEAKGTGDQPQH	14	TRBV2	TRBJ1-5
ARIATGGGEQF	11	TRBV6-4	TRBJ2-1
ASSLGRNTGELF	12	TRBV7-9	TRBJ2-2
ASSQVPRPPTSPLH	14	TRBV3-1/TRBV3-2	TRBJ1-6
ASSPPGGQETQY	12	TRBV7-3	TRBJ2-5
AWWNGGTDTQY	11	TRBV30	TRBJ2-3
ASSQDGTITDTQY	13	TRBV4-2	TRBJ2-3
SVPDPGTADYGYT	13	TRBV29-1	TRBJ1-2
ASSLGLAYNEQF	12	TRBV7-2	TRBJ2-1
ASSPAGGPHGELF	13	TRBV2	TRBJ2-2
ASSFGTSGYEQY	12	TRBV7-3	TRBJ2-7
ASSFMDRGNGYT	12	TRBV5-6	TRBJ1-2
ASSLGRSNYGYT	12	TRBV7-9	TRBJ1-2
ASSFYSFSVAAQDTQY	16	TRBV5-1	TRBJ2-3
ASSRARGEKLF	11	TRBV6-5	TRBJ1-4
ASSIARDYELEQF	13	TRBV19	TRBJ2-1